The rows below give T cell receptor beta chains drawn from one sample of a study of shared clonotypes between healthy human individuals. Using immunoSEQ multiplex PCR, the repertoire was profiled, and TCRdb retains in-frame clones only, with some absent. The sample includes about 1.1 million clones, 75% to 80% of them seen just once. Sequenced: memory CD4+ T cells from PBMCs. The origin of the receptors is a man younger than 35 in good health. Some clones in this sample may be carry-over from other donors' samples. CDR3s include the opening cysteine and the closing phenylalanine or tryptophan. D genes are given only for firm matches. Only some rows state a clone size, as once, few, many or a class for expanded clones.

cdr3_nt | cdr3_aa | d_call | v_call | clone_size | j_call
TGTGCCTGGAGTGTAGTTGGCTCTGGAAACACCATATATTTT | CAWSVVGSGNTIYF | NA | TRBV30 | NA | TRBJ1-3
TGTGCCAGCACCCAAACGACTAGCGGGATCTACGAGCAGTACTTC | CASTQTTSGIYEQYF | TRBD2 | TRBV6-6 | NA | TRBJ2-7
TGCGCCAGCAGCTCCACCGCCAACAGGGTCGATGAGCAGTTCTTC | CASSSTANRVDEQFF | NA | TRBV5-1 | once | TRBJ2-1
TGTGCCAGCAGCGTCCCGGGACAGGGGTCTGAGCAGTACTTC | CASSVPGQGSEQYF | TRBD1 | TRBV5-4 | NA | TRBJ2-7
TGTGCTAGTGCCCCCGACGGAAGCAATCAGCCCCAGCATTTT | CASAPDGSNQPQHF | NA | TRBV12-5 | NA | TRBJ1-5
TGTGCCAGCATTCCTCTAGCGGGAAGGCTCGAGCAGTACTTC | CASIPLAGRLEQYF | TRBD2 | TRBV2 | once | TRBJ2-7
TGCGCCAGCAGCAAAACAGGGGGCGAATCTGAAAAACTGTTTTTT | CASSKTGGESEKLFF | TRBD1 | TRBV4-1 | many | TRBJ1-4
TGCGCCAGCAGCGTACAGGGCGGGGAGACCCAGTACTTC | CASSVQGGETQYF | NA | TRBV5-1 | NA | TRBJ2-5
TGTGCCAGCAGTTGGGCTATAGGCCAGTACTTC | CASSWAIGQYF | NA | TRBV27 | NA | TRBJ2-5
TGTGCCATCAGTGAGTCGAGGAATGAAAAACTGTTTTTT | CAISESRNEKLFF | NA | TRBV10-3 | NA | TRBJ1-4
TGTGCCAGTAAGCCGGGGGGTGGTTATAGCAATCAGCCCCAGCATTTT | CASKPGGGYSNQPQHF | NA | TRBV19 | few | TRBJ1-5
TGTGCCAGCAGCTTAGCTCGGGGTGAGGTGGATACGCAGTATTTT | CASSLARGEVDTQYF | NA | TRBV7-2 | NA | TRBJ2-3
TGTGCCAGCCGAATAGCGGGGGATTACAATGAGCAGTTCTTC | CASRIAGDYNEQFF | TRBD2 | TRBV25-1 | NA | TRBJ2-1
TGTGCCAGCAGCTCCACCGGGACAGAATCCTACGAGCAGTACTTC | CASSSTGTESYEQYF | TRBD1 | TRBV5-5 | NA | TRBJ2-7
TGCGCCAGCAGCTTGGACGGGGCCTCTGGAAACACCATATATTTT | CASSLDGASGNTIYF | NA | TRBV5-1 | NA | TRBJ1-3
TGTGCCCTCGGGGGGACCGGGGAGCTGTTTTTT | CALGGTGELFF | TRBD2 | TRBV11-1 | NA | TRBJ2-2
TGCGCCAGCAGCCAACTGGGGCGTCTTCCAGAAAAACTGTTTTTT | CASSQLGRLPEKLFF | NA | TRBV4-3 | NA | TRBJ1-4
TGTGCCAGCAGCTTAGCGGAGACTCAATACTACACTGAAGCTTTCTTT | CASSLAETQYYTEAFF | NA | TRBV7-8 | NA | TRBJ1-1
TGTGCCAGCAGCTTAACGGGACAGGGGGAAAACATTCAGTACTTC | CASSLTGQGENIQYF | TRBD1 | TRBV7-9 | NA | TRBJ2-4
TGTGCCAGCAGTTCCGGGGGAGTGGGGGAGACCCAGTACTTC | CASSSGGVGETQYF | NA | TRBV28 | NA | TRBJ2-5
TGCGCCAGCAGCCAAAGCCCCCCCTCCGGTGAAGCTTTCTTT | CASSQSPPSGEAFF | NA | TRBV5-1 | NA | TRBJ1-1
TGCGCCAGCAGCTCGGGGTACGGGACGTCTGGAAACACCATATATTTT | CASSSGYGTSGNTIYF | NA | TRBV5-1 | NA | TRBJ1-3
TGTGCCAGTAGTATAGAATCCCTAAGCAATCAGCCCCAGCATTTT | CASSIESLSNQPQHF | NA | TRBV19 | NA | TRBJ1-5
TGTGCCAGCAGCGTAACGAGTACCGGGCCGGGGACGACTGAAGCTTTCTTT | CASSVTSTGPGTTEAFF | NA | TRBV9 | NA | TRBJ1-1
TGCAGCGTTGGGCTGGCGAGTGCAACTAATGAAAAACTGTTTTTT | CSVGLASATNEKLFF | NA | TRBV29-1 | few | TRBJ1-4
TGTGCCAGCAGCCTGGATACGGGTACAAAAGCTTTCTTT | CASSLDTGTKAFF | NA | TRBV7-9 | NA | TRBJ1-1
TGTGCCAGTAGTATCTCAGGGGTGGACATTCAGTACTTC | CASSISGVDIQYF | NA | TRBV19 | NA | TRBJ2-4
TGTGCCAGCAGCCACGGAAATACGCAGTATTTT | CASSHGNTQYF | NA | TRBV14 | NA | TRBJ2-3
TGTGCCTGGAGTGTAACCTCCGGGGCTCAGCCCCAGCATTTT | CAWSVTSGAQPQHF | NA | TRBV30 | NA | TRBJ1-5
TGTGCCAGCAGCGAGACCGCCCAAAACAATGAGCAGTTCTTC | CASSETAQNNEQFF | NA | TRBV5-4 | NA | TRBJ2-1
TGTGCCAGCAGCATGACTAGCGGGAGGAACCATGAGCAGTTCTTC | CASSMTSGRNHEQFF | TRBD2 | TRBV7-2 | NA | TRBJ2-1
TGTGCCAGCAGTCGCCTAGGGGCGCTCACTGAAGCTTTCTTT | CASSRLGALTEAFF | NA | TRBV6-1 | NA | TRBJ1-1
TGCAGCGCCCTCGGGGGGACCCTTAGCACAGATACGCAGTATTTT | CSALGGTLSTDTQYF | TRBD2 | TRBV29-1 | NA | TRBJ2-3
TGTGCCAGCACCCAGTCGGGGGGAAGGAGCACCTTC | CASTQSGGRSTF | NA | TRBV28 | NA | TRBJ1-2
TGTGCCAGTAGTATTGCGGTTCAGCCCCAGCATTTT | CASSIAVQPQHF | NA | TRBV19 | NA | TRBJ1-5
TGTGCCAGCAGCCCTTTCGGACAGACCTACGAGCAGTACTTC | CASSPFGQTYEQYF | NA | TRBV7-6 | NA | TRBJ2-7
TGTGCCAGCAGCTTAGAGGACAGGGGACAATCTTACGAGCAGTACTTC | CASSLEDRGQSYEQYF | TRBD1 | TRBV11-3 | NA | TRBJ2-7
TGCGCCAGCAGCCCATCGCGGGGACTAGCGGGAGCTGGGGCCAACGTCCTGACTTTC | CASSPSRGLAGAGANVLTF | TRBD2 | TRBV5-1 | NA | TRBJ2-6
TGTGCCAGCAGTTTATCGACAGGGAGGAATCAGCCCCAGCATTTT | CASSLSTGRNQPQHF | TRBD1 | TRBV27 | NA | TRBJ1-5
TGTGCCAGTAGTAACCCGGGACTAGCGGAGAACACCGGGGAGCTGTTTTTT | CASSNPGLAENTGELFF | TRBD2 | TRBV19 | NA | TRBJ2-2
TGCAGCGTCCTGGGTTCTTTGAACACTGAAGCTTTCTTT | CSVLGSLNTEAFF | NA | TRBV29-1 | NA | TRBJ1-1
TGTGCCACCCGGAACAGGGAAGCGAACAATCAGCCCCAGCATTTT | CATRNREANNQPQHF | NA | TRBV28 | NA | TRBJ1-5
TGTGCCAGCAGTGCAGGGAAATCCGAGCAGTACTTC | CASSAGKSEQYF | NA | TRBV28 | many | TRBJ2-7
TGTGCCAGCACAGTCCAGGGGGCTAACACTGAAGCTTTCTTT | CASTVQGANTEAFF | TRBD1 | TRBV2 | NA | TRBJ1-1